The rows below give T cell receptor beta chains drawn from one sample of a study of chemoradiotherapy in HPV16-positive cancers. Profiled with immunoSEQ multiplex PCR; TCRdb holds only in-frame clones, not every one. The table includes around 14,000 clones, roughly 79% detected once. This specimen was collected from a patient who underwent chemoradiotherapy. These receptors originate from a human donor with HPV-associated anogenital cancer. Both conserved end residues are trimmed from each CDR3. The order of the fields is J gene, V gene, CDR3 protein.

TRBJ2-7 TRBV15 ATSSPSVAPYEQY
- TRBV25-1 ASSKTQGSSSYEQY
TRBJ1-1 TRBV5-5 ASSPTGGRLIAF
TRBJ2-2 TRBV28 ASSLSNTGELF
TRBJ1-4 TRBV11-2 ASTGAGVNEKLF
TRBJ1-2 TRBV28 ASSLQGDYGYT
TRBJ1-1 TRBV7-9 ASSPDVNTEAF
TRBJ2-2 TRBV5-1 ASRMRGATATGELF
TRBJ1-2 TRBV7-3 ASSSGTGVGGGYT
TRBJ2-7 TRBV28 ASSPGIFYEQY
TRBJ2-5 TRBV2 ASSDQTQY
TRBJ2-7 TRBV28 ASSRTGPVAEQY
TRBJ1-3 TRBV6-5 ASRYAGNTIY
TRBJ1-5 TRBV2 ASGGTGNQPQH
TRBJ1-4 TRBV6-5 ASSYSEGPNEKLF
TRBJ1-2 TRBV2 ASSEDTNYGYT
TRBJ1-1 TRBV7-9 ASSSDRAF
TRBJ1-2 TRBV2 AIRIKGIVDGYT
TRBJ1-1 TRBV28 ASRQPGPSGAF
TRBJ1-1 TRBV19 ASTGKNTEAF
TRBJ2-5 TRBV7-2 ASSAGTSGTQY
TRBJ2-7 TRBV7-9 ASSTERDRPYEQY
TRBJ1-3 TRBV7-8 ASSLGSWTGSSGNTIY
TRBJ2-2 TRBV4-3 ASSQDFWGQGAGELF
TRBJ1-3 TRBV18 ASSSGTGSSGNTIY
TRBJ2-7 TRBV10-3 AISGVGSYEQY
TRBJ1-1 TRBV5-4 ASSPDRFPEAF
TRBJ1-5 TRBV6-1 ASSLTGLGNQPQH
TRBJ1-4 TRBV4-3 ASSQDRGTANEKLF
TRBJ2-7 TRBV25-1 ASSKTQGSSSYEQY
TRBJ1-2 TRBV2 ASSGEDGYT
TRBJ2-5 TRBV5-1 ASRGDRETQY
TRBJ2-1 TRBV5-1 ASSLGDSGLAGYNEQF
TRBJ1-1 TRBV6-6 ASTQDTEAF
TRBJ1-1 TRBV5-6 ASSYDRGGLEAF
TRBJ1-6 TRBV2 ASSEIRDRGSPLH
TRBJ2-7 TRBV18 ASSGTGYSEQY
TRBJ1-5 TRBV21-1 ASSKDVRGKDQPQH
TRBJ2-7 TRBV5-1 ASSLTGTGLELVH
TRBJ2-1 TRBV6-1 ASSNQGYNEQF
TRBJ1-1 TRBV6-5 ASSYSTPLNTEAF
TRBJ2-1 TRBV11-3 ASSFGGSSYNEQF
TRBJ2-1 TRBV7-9 ASSPRLAGGSSYNEQF
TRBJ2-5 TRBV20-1 SAHIRETQY
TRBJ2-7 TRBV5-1 ASSSQGYEQY
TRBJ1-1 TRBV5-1 ASSSRTGGPNTEAF
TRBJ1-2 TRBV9 ASSEPNLGAANYGYT
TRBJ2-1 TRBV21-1 ASSRGTSSFVYNEQF